This TCR beta chain was profiled in a study of T cells in tumors and immune-related adverse events (dated by TCRdb to the early 2020s). The sample's treatment or condition label, decoded: nivolumab (PD-1 blockade) given before sampling. The DNeasy Blood and Tissue Kit was used to extract DNA from formalin-fixed paraffin-embedded specimens. The TCR beta locus was amplified and sequenced with the immunoSEQ assay, yielding bulk TCR Vbeta CDR3 data. In the source study's methods: Non-productive CDR3s, sequences shorter than 7 amino acids, and those not starting with C or ending with F/W were excluded. Analysis was restricted to specimens with at least 1000 reads, and clonotypes were defined at the amino acid level. Clonality was calculated as 1 minus Pielou's evenness. Library sizes were equalized by abundance-weighted random subsampling with replacement, which was repeated 100 times so that 95% confidence intervals could be reported. The Morisita overlap index was used to quantify repertoire overlap, and for each specimen the top 40 clones were checked for overlap with the irAE. TCRdb carries this immuneACCESS record with in-frame sequences only. Its versions omit some clonotypes, under half of them owing to an unresolved V gene in the studies checked, with the rest unexplained. For V, J and clone size, that table is used; D and trimming come from the DNA. Within this sample are some 2,300 clones, with roughly 85% of them counted one time only. The ten largest account for roughly 7% of the sample.

As regards this clone: What this receptor recognizes is not known. The record has no base qualities; no much larger clone is one base away.

As encoded in the germline V gene, CDR1 is SQVTM while CDR2 is ANQGSEA. Trimming takes 4 bases off V and 2 bases off J; junction bases not matched to a gene: 7. The CDR3 contains 15 residues, cysteine and phenylalanine counted. The entry retains the CDR3 DNA only, 45 bases that are in frame from base 1. The TCR sequence derives from a female donor with metastatic renal cell carcinoma. Here the chain combines TRBV29-1 and TRBJ2-1, with 8 middle bases fitting TRBD1. Sequenced here: tumor tissue, sampled from a patient treated with anti-PD-1 therapy. The DNA sequence reads TGCAGCGTTGGCATACAGGGGGGTACCTACAATGAGCAGTTCTTC. This gives the protein CSVGIQGGTYNEQFF.